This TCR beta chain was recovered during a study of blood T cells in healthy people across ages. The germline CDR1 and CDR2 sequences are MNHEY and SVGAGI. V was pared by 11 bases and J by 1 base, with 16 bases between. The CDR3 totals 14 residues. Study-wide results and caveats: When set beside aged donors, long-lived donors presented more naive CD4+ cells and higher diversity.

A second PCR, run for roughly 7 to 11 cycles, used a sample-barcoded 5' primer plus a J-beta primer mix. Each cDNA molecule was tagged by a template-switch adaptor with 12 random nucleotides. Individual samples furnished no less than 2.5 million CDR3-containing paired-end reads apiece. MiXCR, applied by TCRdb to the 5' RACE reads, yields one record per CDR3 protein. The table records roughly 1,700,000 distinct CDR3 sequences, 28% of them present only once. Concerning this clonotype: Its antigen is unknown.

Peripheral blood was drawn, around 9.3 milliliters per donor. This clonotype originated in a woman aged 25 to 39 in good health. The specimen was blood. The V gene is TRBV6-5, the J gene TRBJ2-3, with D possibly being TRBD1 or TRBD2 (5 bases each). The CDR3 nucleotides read TGTGCCTGTGGCCGGGACGGGGGCACAGATACGCAGTATTTT. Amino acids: CACGRDGGTDTQYF.